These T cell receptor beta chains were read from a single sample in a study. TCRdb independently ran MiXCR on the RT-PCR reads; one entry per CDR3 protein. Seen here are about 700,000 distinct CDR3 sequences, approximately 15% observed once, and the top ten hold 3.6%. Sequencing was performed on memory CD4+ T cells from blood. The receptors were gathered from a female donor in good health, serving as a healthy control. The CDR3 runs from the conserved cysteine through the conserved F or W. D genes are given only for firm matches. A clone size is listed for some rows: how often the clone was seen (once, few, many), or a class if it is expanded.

TGTGCCAGCAGTGTAGGACAGTCTAGGGGCTACACCTTC	CASSVGQSRGYTF	TRBV12-3/TRBV12-4	.	13	.	TRBJ1-2
TGCGCCAGTTGGACAGGGGGATTCCCCTACGAGCAGTACTTC	CASWTGGFPYEQYF	TRBV5-1	.	14	TRBD1	TRBJ2-7
TGCGCCAGCAGCTTGGGGGCTCTCAACGGGGCTTTCTTT	CASSLGALNGAFF	TRBV5-1	.	13	.	TRBJ1-1
TGCGCCAGCAGCTTGTTACCGGCAGCTGCGAACACTGAAGCTTTCTTT	CASSLLPAAANTEAFF	TRBV5-1	.	16	.	TRBJ1-1
TGTGCCAGCAGCGGACAGGGGGCGAACACCGGGGAGCTGTTTTTT	CASSGQGANTGELFF	TRBV7-6	many	15	TRBD1	TRBJ2-2
TGTGCCAGCAGGTCCCCAGGGGGTTCGATTTTCCATGGCTACACCTTC	CASRSPGGSIFHGYTF	TRBV28	few	16	TRBD1	TRBJ1-2
TGTGCCAGCAGCGAGCTTAGACAGGGGGGCTACGAGCAGTACTTC	CASSELRQGGYEQYF	TRBV5-6	few	15	TRBD1	TRBJ2-7
TGTGCCACCAGCAGGCTGACAGGCTACACCGGGGAGCTGTTTTTT	CATSRLTGYTGELFF	TRBV15	few	15	.	TRBJ2-2
TGCAGCGCCACTCGGACAGACGCCAGGGCTACGCAGTATTTT	CSATRTDARATQYF	TRBV29-1	.	14	.	TRBJ2-3
TGTGCCAGCACCTCTCCAGGGGGCCTCTATAGCAATCAGCCCCAGCATTTT	CASTSPGGLYSNQPQHF	TRBV28	.	17	TRBD1	TRBJ1-5
TGTGCCAGCAGTATTTTTGGTAACGAACAGTACTTC	CASSIFGNEQYF	TRBV12-3/TRBV12-4	.	12	.	TRBJ2-7
TGTGCCAGCAGTTACTACTCTAGGCGTCTAGCGGGAGGAGCGAACACCGGGGAGCTGTTTTTT	CASSYYSRRLAGGANTGELFF	TRBV6-2/TRBV6-3	.	21	TRBD2	TRBJ2-2
TGTGCCAGCAGCTTATCGAACAGGGGGAACATTCAGTACTTC	CASSLSNRGNIQYF	TRBV11-1	many	14	TRBD1	TRBJ2-4
TGTGCCAGCAGCCAAGGGGGGCCCAATCAGCCCCAGCATTTT	CASSQGGPNQPQHF	TRBV6-6	few	14	.	TRBJ1-5
TGCAGCGCCCGAAGGGGACAGTACAATGAGCAGTTCTTC	CSARRGQYNEQFF	TRBV29-1	many	13	TRBD1	TRBJ2-1
TGTGCCAGCCAGACAGGGTCCTCACCCCTCCACTTT	CASQTGSSPLHF	TRBV12-3/TRBV12-4	many	12	TRBD1	TRBJ1-6
TGTGCCAGCAGTTGGGGCGGGGTTATACAGTTCTTC	CASSWGGVIQFF	TRBV6-2/TRBV6-3	many	12	.	TRBJ2-1
TGCGCCAGCAAGGAGGAGACGGAAGTATCCGGGGAGCTGTTTTTT	CASKEETEVSGELFF	TRBV5-1	many	15	.	TRBJ2-2
TGTGCCTGTATCGGGACTAACCCACTCAATGAGCAGTTCTTC	CACIGTNPLNEQFF	TRBV30	few	14	TRBD2	TRBJ2-1
TGCAGTGCTTCGGACAGGGGTACTGGAGATACGCAGTATTTT	CSASDRGTGDTQYF	TRBV20-1	.	14	TRBD1	TRBJ2-3
TGCGCCAGCAGCAAAGAGACAGGGGGCAGATATGGCTACACCTTC	CASSKETGGRYGYTF	TRBV5-1	few	15	TRBD1	TRBJ1-2
TGCAGTGCTAGAGATCAAGGGGGGGGAAGCAATCAGCCCCAGCATTTT	CSARDQGGGSNQPQHF	TRBV20-1	.	16	.	TRBJ1-5
TGTGCCAGCATCCTAGCGGGAGGAGCGGAAGAGACCCAGTACTTC	CASILAGGAEETQYF	TRBV28	.	15	TRBD2	TRBJ2-5
TGTGCCAGCAGATCCGACTCTGGGGCCAACGTCCTGACTTTC	CASRSDSGANVLTF	TRBV6-1	many	14	.	TRBJ2-6
TGTGCCAGCAGCTTATTAACAGAGACTGAAGCTTTCTTT	CASSLLTETEAFF	TRBV7-3	few	13	.	TRBJ1-1
TGTGCCAGCAGTTTCGGGCATTCACCCCTCCACTTT	CASSFGHSPLHF	TRBV12-3/TRBV12-4	many	12	.	TRBJ1-6
TGTGCCACCAGTGATCCCAGACTAGCGGCGGGGGATACGCAGTATTTT	CATSDPRLAAGDTQYF	TRBV24-1	.	16	TRBD2	TRBJ2-3
TGTGCCAGCAGTTCCACCTCCGCCACAGGGCGTCAGCCCCAGCATTTT	CASSSTSATGRQPQHF	TRBV6-6	few	16	.	TRBJ1-5
TGTGCCAGCAGTTTAAGGTTGACTAGCGGGACCCAAGAGACCCAGTACTTC	CASSLRLTSGTQETQYF	TRBV28	few	17	TRBD2	TRBJ2-5
TGTGCCAGCAGCCGGGAGGGGGTAAGGGAAAAACTGTTTTTT	CASSREGVREKLFF	TRBV12-3/TRBV12-4	many	14	.	TRBJ1-4
TGCAGTGCAGCCGGGGCCGGGGATAATGAAAAACTGTTTTTT	CSAAGAGDNEKLFF	TRBV20-1	few	14	.	TRBJ1-4
TGCAGTGCTAGTGAATCGACAGGGGGGTTGTATGGCTACACCTTC	CSASESTGGLYGYTF	TRBV20-1	many	15	TRBD1	TRBJ1-2
TGTGCCAGCAGCGCAAGACAGAACGGGGCCGGGGAGCTGTTTTTT	CASSARQNGAGELFF	TRBV5-4	.	15	.	TRBJ2-2
TGCGCCTCCTCAGACGGGGGGACTAGCGGGGATACGCAGTATTTT	CASSDGGTSGDTQYF	TRBV5-1	few	15	TRBD2	TRBJ2-3
TGCAGTGCTAGAGACCCCGGCCAAAGGCTTACAGACTACGAGCAGTACTTC	CSARDPGQRLTDYEQYF	TRBV20-1	many	17	.	TRBJ2-7
TGTGCCAGCAGCAAACACAGGGCCCCAGATACGCAGTATTTT	CASSKHRAPDTQYF	TRBV7-2	few	14	.	TRBJ2-3
TGTGCCAGCAGTTTAGGGGCAGGGAAGCCCTACGAGCAGTACTTC	CASSLGAGKPYEQYF	TRBV12-3/TRBV12-4	.	15	.	TRBJ2-7
TGCAGCGTTGAAATTTCGGGGGTGGTTGGCTACACCTTC	CSVEISGVVGYTF	TRBV29-1	.	13	.	TRBJ1-2
TGTGCCAGCAGTCCCCCTGGCTCAGGAGGAATCGAGCAGTACTTC	CASSPPGSGGIEQYF	TRBV28	few	15	.	TRBJ2-7
TGTGCCATCAGTGATGGGTCGGAGCAGTTCTTC	CAISDGSEQFF	TRBV10-3	many	11	.	TRBJ2-1
TGTGCCAGCAGCTCCGAAGGGGTCAGCGGAAACTACAATGAGCAGTTCTTC	CASSSEGVSGNYNEQFF	TRBV11-2	many	17	.	TRBJ2-1
TGCAGCGTTATAATGCGGGACAGGGGGCAAAGAAACACTGAAGCTTTCTTT	CSVIMRDRGQRNTEAFF	TRBV29-1	few	17	TRBD1	TRBJ1-1
TGCAGCGTTGGGGTCCACATGGACGGCTCCTACGAGCAGTACTTC	CSVGVHMDGSYEQYF	TRBV29-1	.	15	.	TRBJ2-7
TGCGCCAGCAGCCTGGAACCTAGCGGGAGCGTCGAGTATTTT	CASSLEPSGSVEYF	TRBV4-3	many	14	TRBD2	TRBJ2-3
TGCGCCAGCAGCCAAGACTGGACGGGTGGCACTGAAGCTTTCTTT	CASSQDWTGGTEAFF	TRBV4-3	many	15	.	TRBJ1-1
TGTGCCAGCAGCTTAGCCCCTGGTAGCGGGGGAACCGATACGCAGTATTTT	CASSLAPGSGGTDTQYF	TRBV7-2	few	17	TRBD2	TRBJ2-3
TGTGCCAGCAGTGAACAGGGTGGACCTAATGAAAAACTGTTTTTT	CASSEQGGPNEKLFF	TRBV28	few	15	.	TRBJ1-4
TGCAGTGCTAGAGGTTCTAGTGAGCAGTTCTTC	CSARGSSEQFF	TRBV20-1	.	11	.	TRBJ2-1
TGCGCCAGCAGCTCATTCGGACAGCGGGGCTCCTACAATGAGCAGTTCTTC	CASSSFGQRGSYNEQFF	TRBV5-1	few	17	.	TRBJ2-1
TGTGCCACCTTCAGGGACAACTACGAGCAGTACTTC	CATFRDNYEQYF	TRBV24-1	few	12	.	TRBJ2-7
TGTGCCAGCAGCCTGTGGACGTCCGGCGAGCAGTACTTC	CASSLWTSGEQYF	TRBV11-1	few	13	.	TRBJ2-7
TGCAGTGCTCCCCGAGAGCGGGACCCCCCCGGGGAGCTGTTTTTT	CSAPRERDPPGELFF	TRBV20-1	few	15	TRBD2	TRBJ2-2